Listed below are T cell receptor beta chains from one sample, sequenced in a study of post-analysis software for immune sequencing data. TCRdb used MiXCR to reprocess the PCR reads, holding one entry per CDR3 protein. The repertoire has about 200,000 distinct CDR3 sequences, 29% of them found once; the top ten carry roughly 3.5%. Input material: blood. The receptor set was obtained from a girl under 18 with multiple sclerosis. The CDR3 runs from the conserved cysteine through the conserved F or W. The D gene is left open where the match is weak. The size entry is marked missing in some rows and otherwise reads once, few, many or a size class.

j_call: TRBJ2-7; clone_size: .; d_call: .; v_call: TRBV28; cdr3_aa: CASRVSNSRYEQYF; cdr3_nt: TGTGCCAGCAGGGTAAGCAATTCCCGGTACGAGCAGTACTTC
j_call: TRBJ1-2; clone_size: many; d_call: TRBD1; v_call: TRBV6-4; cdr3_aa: CASKATTGVNYGYTF; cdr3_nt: TGTGCCAGCAAAGCAACCACAGGGGTGAACTATGGCTACACCTTC
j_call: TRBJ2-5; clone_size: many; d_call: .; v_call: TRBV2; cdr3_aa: CASRDWSGETQYF; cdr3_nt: TGTGCCAGCAGAGACTGGTCGGGGGAGACCCAGTACTTC
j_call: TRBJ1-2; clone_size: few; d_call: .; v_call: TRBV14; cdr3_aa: CASSQDLRVGTPNYGYTF; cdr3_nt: TGTGCCAGCAGCCAAGATTTACGTGTGGGAACCCCTAACTATGGCTACACCTTC
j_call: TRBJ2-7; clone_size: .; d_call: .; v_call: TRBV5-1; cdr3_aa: CASSLMQLPYEQYF; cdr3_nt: TGCGCCAGCAGCTTGATGCAGCTACCCTACGAGCAGTACTTC
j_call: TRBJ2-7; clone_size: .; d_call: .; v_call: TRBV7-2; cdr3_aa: CANSFGVSYEQYF; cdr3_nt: TGTGCCAACAGCTTTGGCGTCTCCTACGAGCAGTACTTC
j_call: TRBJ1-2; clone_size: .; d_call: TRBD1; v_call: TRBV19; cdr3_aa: CASSISPGQANYGYTF; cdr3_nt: TGTGCCAGTAGTATCAGCCCCGGACAGGCTAACTATGGCTACACCTTC
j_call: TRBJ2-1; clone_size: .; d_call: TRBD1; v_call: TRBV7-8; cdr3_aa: CASSVGRQGAYNEQFF; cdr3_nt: TGTGCCAGCAGCGTGGGTCGACAGGGCGCCTACAATGAGCAGTTCTTC
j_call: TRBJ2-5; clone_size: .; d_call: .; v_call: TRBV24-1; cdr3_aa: CATSDSSWSQETQYF; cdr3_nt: TGTGCCACCAGTGATTCTTCATGGAGCCAAGAGACCCAGTACTTC
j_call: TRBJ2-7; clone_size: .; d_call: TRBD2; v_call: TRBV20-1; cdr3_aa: CSARVSGTSGYEQYF; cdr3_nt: TGCAGTGCTAGAGTCTCCGGGACTAGCGGTTATGAGCAGTACTTC
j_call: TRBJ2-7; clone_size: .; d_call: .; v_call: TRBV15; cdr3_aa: CATCPGGLYEQYF; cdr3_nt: TGTGCCACCTGCCCAGGGGGGCTCTACGAGCAGTACTTC
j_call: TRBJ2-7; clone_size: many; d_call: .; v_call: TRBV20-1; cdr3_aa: CSASDPALGAPTYEQYF; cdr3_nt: TGCAGTGCTAGTGACCCCGCGTTAGGCGCCCCTACCTACGAGCAGTACTTC
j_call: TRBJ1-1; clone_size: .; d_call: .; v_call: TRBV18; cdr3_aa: CASSPQGPNMNTEAFF; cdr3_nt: TGTGCCAGCTCACCACAGGGCCCTAACATGAACACTGAAGCTTTCTTT
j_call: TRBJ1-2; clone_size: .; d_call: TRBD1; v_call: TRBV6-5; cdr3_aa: CVSSYQPGQPYGYTF; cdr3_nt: TGTGTCAGCAGTTATCAGCCGGGACAGCCATATGGCTACACCTTC
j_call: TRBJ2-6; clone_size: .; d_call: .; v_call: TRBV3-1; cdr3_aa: CASSHLIQGANVLAF; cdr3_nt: TGTGCCAGCAGCCACCTTATCCAAGGGGCCAACGTCCTGGCTTTC
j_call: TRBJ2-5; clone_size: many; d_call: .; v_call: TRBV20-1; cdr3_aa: CSASYRETQYF; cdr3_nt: TGCAGTGCTAGTTACCGGGAGACCCAGTACTTC
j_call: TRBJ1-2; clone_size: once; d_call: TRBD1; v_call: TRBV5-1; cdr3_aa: CASSRTTGTGDSYGYTF; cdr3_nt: TGCGCCAGCAGCCGGACTACCGGGACAGGGGATAGCTATGGCTACACCTTC
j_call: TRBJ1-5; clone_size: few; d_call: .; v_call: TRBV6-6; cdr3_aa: CASSTFPGGPQHF; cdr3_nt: TGTGCCAGCAGTACGTTCCCGGGGGGGCCCCAGCATTTT
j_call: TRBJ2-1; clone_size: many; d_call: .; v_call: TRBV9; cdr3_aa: CASSVAGYGRQSDEQFF; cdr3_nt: TGTGCCAGCAGCGTAGCCGGGTACGGTAGGCAGAGTGATGAGCAGTTCTTC
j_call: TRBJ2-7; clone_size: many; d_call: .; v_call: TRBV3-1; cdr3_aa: CASSQGTDSSYEQYF; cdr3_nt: TGTGCCAGCAGCCAAGGGACGGACAGCTCCTACGAGCAGTACTTC
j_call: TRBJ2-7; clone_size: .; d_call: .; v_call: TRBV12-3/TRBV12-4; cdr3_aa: CASINPGVGEQYF; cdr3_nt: TGTGCCAGCATCAACCCCGGTGTCGGCGAGCAGTACTTC
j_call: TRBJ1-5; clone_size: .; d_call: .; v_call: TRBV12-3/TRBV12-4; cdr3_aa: CASSADHQPQHF; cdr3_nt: TGTGCCAGCAGTGCGGACCATCAGCCCCAGCATTTT
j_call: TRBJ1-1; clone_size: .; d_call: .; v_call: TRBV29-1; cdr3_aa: CSVSRAVMNTEAFF; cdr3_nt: TGCAGCGTTTCCAGGGCAGTCATGAACACTGAAGCTTTCTTT
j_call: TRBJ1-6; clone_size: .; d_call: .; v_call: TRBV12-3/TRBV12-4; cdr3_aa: CASRLARGGSPLHF; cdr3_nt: TGTGCCAGCAGGTTAGCGCGCGGAGGATCACCCCTCCACTTT
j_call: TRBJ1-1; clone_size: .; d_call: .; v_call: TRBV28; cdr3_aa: CASSTWTEAFF; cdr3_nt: TGTGCCAGCAGCACTTGGACTGAAGCTTTCTTT
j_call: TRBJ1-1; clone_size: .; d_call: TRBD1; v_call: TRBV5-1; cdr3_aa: CASSLAQGAVGDTEAFF; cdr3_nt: TGCGCCAGCAGCTTGGCTCAGGGGGCTGTAGGGGACACTGAAGCTTTCTTT
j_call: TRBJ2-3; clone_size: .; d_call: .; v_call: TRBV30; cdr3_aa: CAWKSAGTDTQYF; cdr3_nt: TGTGCCTGGAAGAGCGCGGGCACAGATACGCAGTATTTT
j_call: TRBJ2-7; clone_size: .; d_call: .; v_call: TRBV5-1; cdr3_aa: CASSEQRTSYEQYF; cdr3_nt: TGCGCCAGCAGCGAACAGCGGACCTCCTACGAGCAGTACTTC
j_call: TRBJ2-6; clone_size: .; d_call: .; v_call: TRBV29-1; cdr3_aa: CSVLLTDQSNVLTF; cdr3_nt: TGCAGCGTACTCCTTACCGACCAGAGCAACGTCCTGACTTTC
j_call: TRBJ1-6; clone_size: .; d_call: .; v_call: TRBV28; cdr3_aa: CASLSSGRRSPLHF; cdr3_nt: TGTGCCAGCCTTAGTAGTGGGAGACGTTCACCCCTCCACTTT
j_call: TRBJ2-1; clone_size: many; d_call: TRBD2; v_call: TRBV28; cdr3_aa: CASSRLLAGTDNEQFF; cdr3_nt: TGTGCCAGCAGCCGCCTACTAGCGGGAACCGACAATGAGCAGTTCTTC
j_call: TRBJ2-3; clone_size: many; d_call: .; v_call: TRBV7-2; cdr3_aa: CASSSQRTVTDTQYF; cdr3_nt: TGTGCCAGCAGCTCTCAGAGGACAGTGACAGATACGCAGTATTTT
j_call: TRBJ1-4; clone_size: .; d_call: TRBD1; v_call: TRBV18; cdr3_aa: CASSPRDSEKLFF; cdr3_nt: TGTGCCAGCTCACCCCGGGACAGTGAAAAACTGTTTTTT
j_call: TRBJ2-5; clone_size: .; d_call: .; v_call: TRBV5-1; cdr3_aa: CASSLARQTYQETQYF; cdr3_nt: TGCGCCAGCAGCTTGGCCCGCCAGACGTACCAAGAGACCCAGTACTTC
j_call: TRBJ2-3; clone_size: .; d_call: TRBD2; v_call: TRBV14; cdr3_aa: CASRPREGTDTQYF; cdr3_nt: TGTGCCAGCAGGCCGCGGGAGGGCACAGATACGCAGTATTTT
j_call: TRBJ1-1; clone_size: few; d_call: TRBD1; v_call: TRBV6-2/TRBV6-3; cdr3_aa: CASSYHVGGHTEAFF; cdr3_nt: TGTGCCAGCAGTTACCACGTAGGGGGCCACACTGAAGCTTTCTTT
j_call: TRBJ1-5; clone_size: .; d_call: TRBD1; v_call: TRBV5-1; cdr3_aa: CASSSQGGNQPQHF; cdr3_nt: TGCGCCAGCAGCTCACAGGGGGGCAATCAGCCCCAGCATTTT
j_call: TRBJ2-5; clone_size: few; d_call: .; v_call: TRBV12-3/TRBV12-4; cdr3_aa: CTSSPSLLALGETQYF; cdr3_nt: TGTACCAGCAGTCCCTCCCTACTAGCTCTTGGGGAGACCCAGTACTTC
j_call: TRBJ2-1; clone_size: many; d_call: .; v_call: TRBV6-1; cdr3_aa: CASSGSGLTYNEQFF; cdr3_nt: TGTGCCAGCAGTGGGAGCGGGTTAACCTACAATGAGCAGTTCTTC
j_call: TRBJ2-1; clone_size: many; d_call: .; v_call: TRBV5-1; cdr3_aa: CASERGGGDEQFF; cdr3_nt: TGCGCCAGCGAGCGTGGGGGAGGCGATGAGCAGTTCTTC
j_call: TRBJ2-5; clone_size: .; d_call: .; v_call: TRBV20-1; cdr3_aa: CSADPAGPQETQYF; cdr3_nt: TGCAGTGCCGACCCGGCAGGGCCCCAAGAGACCCAGTACTTC
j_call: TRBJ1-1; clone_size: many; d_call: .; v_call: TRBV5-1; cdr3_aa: CASSLAGEAFF; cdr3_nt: TGCGCCAGCAGCTTGGCTGGTGAAGCTTTCTTT
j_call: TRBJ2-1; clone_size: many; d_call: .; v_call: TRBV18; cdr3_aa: CASSSAGSEQFF; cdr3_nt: TGTGCCAGCTCATCTGCAGGGTCTGAGCAGTTCTTC
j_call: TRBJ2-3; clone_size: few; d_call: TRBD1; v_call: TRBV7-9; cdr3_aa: CASSRQGAGTDTQYF; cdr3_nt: TGTGCCAGCAGTCGACAGGGGGCGGGCACAGATACGCAGTATTTT
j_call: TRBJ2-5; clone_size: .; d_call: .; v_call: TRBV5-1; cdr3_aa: CVSSWTAQETQYF; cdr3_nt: TGCGTCAGCAGCTGGACAGCACAAGAGACCCAGTACTTC
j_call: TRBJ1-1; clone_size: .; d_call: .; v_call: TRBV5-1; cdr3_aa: CASSLAPRGQTEAFF; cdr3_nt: TGCGCCAGCAGCTTGGCACCACGGGGGCAAACTGAAGCTTTCTTT
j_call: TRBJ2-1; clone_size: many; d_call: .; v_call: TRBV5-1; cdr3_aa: CASSHTYNEQFF; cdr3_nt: TGCGCCAGCAGCCACACCTACAATGAGCAGTTCTTC
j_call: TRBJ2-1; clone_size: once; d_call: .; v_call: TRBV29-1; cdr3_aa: CGVGRDAEQFF; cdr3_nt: TGCGGCGTTGGTCGCGACGCTGAGCAGTTCTTC
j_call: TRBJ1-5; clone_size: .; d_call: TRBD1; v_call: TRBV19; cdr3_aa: CASTTGEDNQPQHF; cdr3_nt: TGTGCCAGCACGACAGGGGAGGACAATCAGCCCCAGCATTTT
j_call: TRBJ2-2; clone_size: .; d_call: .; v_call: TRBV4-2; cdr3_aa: CASSQDPGAAGELFF; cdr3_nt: TGTGCCAGCAGCCAAGATCCGGGGGCGGCCGGGGAGCTGTTTTTT
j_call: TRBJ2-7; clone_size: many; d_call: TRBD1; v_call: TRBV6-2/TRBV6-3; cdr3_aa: CASSSRGPIYEQYF; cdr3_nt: TGTGCCAGCAGTAGTAGGGGGCCTATCTACGAGCAGTACTTC
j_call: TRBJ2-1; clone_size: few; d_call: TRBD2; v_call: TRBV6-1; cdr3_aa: CASSEGRTSYNEQFF; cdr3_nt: TGTGCCAGCAGTGAAGGCAGGACTAGCTACAATGAGCAGTTCTTC
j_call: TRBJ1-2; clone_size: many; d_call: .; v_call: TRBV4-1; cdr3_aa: CASSQGGGAYGYTF; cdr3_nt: TGCGCCAGCAGCCAAGGTGGGGGGGCCTATGGCTACACCTTC
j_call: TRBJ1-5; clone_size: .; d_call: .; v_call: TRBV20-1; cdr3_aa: CSASSGWGSNNQPQHF; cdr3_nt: TGCAGTGCTAGCTCGGGGTGGGGGTCCAACAATCAGCCCCAGCATTTT
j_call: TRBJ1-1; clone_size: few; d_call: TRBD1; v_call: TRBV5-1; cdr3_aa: CASSGKGQLNTEAFF; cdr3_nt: TGCGCCAGCAGCGGGAAGGGACAGTTGAACACTGAAGCTTTCTTT
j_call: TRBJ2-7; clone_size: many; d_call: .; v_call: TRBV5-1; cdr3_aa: CASSLPQVGAAEQYF; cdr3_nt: TGCGCCAGCAGCTTACCACAGGTAGGGGCGGCGGAGCAGTACTTC
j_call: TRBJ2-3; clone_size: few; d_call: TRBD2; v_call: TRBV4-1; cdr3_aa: CASSQDPGGTDTQYF; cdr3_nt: TGCGCCAGCAGCCAAGATCCGGGGGGGACAGATACGCAGTATTTT